This T cell receptor beta chain was captured in a study of vaccination effects on CD4 cells after COVID-19. Trimming removed 4 bases at V and 0 bases at J, with 14 bases between. Germline loops: CDR1 SGHNT, CDR2 YYREEE (reference sequence). The CDR3 loop spans 15 amino acids. To note about this clone: As yet, its antigen is unknown.

Profiling relied on immunoSEQ multiplex PCR, and the TCRdb table lists in-frame clones only, not all of them. Of some 49,000 clones listed, about 70% are singletons. After roughly ten days in culture, the CD4+ T cells were isolated. This TCR was sampled from a human donor who had a prior SARS-CoV-2 infection. Material: CD4+ T cells from PBMCs cultured without peptide, obtained before COVID-19 vaccination. The V and J genes are TRBV5-4 and TRBJ2-7, with D maybe TRBD1 (5 bases). DNA of the CDR3: TGTGCCAGCAGCCCGGGCACAGGCTACTCCTACGAGCAGTACTTC. Translation: CASSPGTGYSYEQYF. Together with reference TRBV5-4 and TRBJ2-7, the CDR3 gives the full variable domain: ETGVTQSPTHLIKTRGQQVTLRCSSQSGHNTVSWYQQALGQGPQFIFQYYREEENGRGNFPPRFSGLQFPNYSSELNVNALELDDSALYLCASSPGTGYSYEQYFGPGTRLTVT.